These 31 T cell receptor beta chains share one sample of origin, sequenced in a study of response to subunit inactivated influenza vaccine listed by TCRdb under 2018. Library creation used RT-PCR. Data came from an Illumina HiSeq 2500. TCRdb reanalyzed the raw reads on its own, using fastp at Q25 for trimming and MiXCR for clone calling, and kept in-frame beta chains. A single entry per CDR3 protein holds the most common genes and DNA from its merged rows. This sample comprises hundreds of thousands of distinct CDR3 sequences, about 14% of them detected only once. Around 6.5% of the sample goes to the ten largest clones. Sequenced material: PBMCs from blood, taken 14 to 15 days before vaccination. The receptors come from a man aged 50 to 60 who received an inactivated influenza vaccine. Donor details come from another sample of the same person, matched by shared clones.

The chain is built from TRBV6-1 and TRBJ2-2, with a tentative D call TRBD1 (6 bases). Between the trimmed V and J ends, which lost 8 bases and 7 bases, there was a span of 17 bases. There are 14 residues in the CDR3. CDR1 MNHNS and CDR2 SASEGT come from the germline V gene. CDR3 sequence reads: CASYRTATNGELFF. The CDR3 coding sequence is TGTGCCAGCTACCGGACAGCCACGAACGGGGAGCTGTTTTTT.

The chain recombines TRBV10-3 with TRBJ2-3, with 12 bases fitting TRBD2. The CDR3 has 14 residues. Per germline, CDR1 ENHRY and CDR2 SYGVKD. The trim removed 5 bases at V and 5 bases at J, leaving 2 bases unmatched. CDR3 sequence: CAISRLAGEDTQYF. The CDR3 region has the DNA TGTGCCATCAGTCGACTAGCGGGGGAAGATACGCAGTATTTT.

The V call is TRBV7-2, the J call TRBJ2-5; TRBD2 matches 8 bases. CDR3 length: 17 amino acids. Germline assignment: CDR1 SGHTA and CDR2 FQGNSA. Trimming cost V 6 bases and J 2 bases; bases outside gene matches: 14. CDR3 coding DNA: TGTGCCAGCAGGGGGGGACGGCTAGCGGGCAAACAAGAGACCCAGTACTTC. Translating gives CASRGGRLAGKQETQYF.

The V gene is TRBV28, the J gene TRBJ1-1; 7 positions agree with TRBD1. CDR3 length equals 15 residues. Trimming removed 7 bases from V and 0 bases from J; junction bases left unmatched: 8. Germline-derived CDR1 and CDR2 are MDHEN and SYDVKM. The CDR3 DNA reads TGTGCCAGCATTCTGGACAGGTCCTTGAACACTGAAGCTTTCTTT. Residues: CASILDRSLNTEAFF.

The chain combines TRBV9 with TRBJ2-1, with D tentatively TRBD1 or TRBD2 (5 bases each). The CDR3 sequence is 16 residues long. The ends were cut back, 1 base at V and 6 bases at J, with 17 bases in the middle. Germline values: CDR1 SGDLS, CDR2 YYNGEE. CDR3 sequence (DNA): TGTGCCAGCAGCGTAACCCCCGGGAATCAGGGCAATGAGCAGTTCTTC. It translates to CASSVTPGNQGNEQFF.

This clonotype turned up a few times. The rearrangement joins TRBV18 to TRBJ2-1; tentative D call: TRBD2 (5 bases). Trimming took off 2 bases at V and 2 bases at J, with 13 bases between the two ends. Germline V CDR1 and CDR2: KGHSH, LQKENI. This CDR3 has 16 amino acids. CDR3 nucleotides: TGTGCCAGCTCACCAGACTACAACAACCCCTACAATGAGCAGTTCTTC. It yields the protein CASSPDYNNPYNEQFF.

CDR3 in amino acids: CASLRSGTGELFF. The CDR3 DNA reads TGTGCCAGCCTCCGGTCCGGCACCGGGGAGCTGTTTTTT. The chain links TRBV11-2 to TRBJ2-2, with D unresolved. This CDR3 spans 13 amino acids. Germline CDR1 and CDR2: SGHAT and FQNNGV. V lost 8 bases and J lost 4, with 11 bases in between.

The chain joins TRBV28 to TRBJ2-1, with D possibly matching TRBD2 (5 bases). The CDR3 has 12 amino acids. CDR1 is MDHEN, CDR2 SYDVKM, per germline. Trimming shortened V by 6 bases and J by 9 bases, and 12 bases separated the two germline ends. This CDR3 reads CASSPTTAEQFF. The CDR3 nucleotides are TGTGCCAGCAGCCCGACTACCGCTGAGCAGTTCTTC.

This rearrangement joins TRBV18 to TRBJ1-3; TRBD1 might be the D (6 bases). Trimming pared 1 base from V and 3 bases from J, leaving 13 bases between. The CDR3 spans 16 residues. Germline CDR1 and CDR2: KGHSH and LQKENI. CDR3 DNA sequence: TGTGCCAGCTCACCACAAGGGACACCACTTGGAAACACCATATATTTT. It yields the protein CASSPQGTPLGNTIYF.

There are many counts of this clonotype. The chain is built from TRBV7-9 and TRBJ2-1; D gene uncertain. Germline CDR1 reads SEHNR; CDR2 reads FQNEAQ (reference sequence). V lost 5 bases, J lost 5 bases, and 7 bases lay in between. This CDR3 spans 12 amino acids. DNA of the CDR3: TGTGCCAGCAGCGAATTGAACAATGAGCAGTTCTTC. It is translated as CASSELNNEQFF.

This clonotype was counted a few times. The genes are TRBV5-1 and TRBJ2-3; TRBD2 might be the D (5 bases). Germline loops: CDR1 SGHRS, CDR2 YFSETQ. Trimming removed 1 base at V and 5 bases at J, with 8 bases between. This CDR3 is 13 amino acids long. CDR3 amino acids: CASSLREGDTQYF. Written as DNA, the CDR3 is TGCGCCAGCAGCTTGCGCGAGGGAGATACGCAGTATTTT.

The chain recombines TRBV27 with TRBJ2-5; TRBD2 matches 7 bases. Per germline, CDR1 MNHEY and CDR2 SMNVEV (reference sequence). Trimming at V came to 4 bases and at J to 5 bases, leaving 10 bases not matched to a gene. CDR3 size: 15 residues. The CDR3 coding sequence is TGTGCCAGCAGTTCACCCCAGGGAGGGTCGGAGACCCAGTACTTC. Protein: CASSSPQGGSETQYF.

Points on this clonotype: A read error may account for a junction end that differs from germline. The CDR3 DNA reads TGTGCCAGCTCACCATCGGCAGTCTCCTACGAGAAGTACTTC. Translated, it gives CASSPSAVSYEKYF. This rearrangement joins TRBV18 to TRBJ2-7; no definite D call. The CDR3 covers 14 residues. Looked up from germline, CDR1 is KGHSH and CDR2 is LQKENI.

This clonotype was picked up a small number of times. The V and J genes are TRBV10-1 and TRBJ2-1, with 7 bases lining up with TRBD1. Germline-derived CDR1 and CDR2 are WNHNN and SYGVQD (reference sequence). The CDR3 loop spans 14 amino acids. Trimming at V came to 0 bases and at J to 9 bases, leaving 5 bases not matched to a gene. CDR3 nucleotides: TGCGCCAGCAGTGAGTCGCCGACAGGGACTGAGCAGTTCTTC. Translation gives CASSESPTGTEQFF.

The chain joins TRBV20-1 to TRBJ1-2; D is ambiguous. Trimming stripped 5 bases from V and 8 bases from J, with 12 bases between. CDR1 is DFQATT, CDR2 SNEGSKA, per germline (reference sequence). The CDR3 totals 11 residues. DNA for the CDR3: TGCAGTGCTCGTGGTGGTTTGGGCTACACCTTC. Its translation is CSARGGLGYTF.

The CDR3 DNA reads as TGTGCCACCAGTGATGGACCACAAACCTACAATGAGCAGTTCTTC. As protein: CATSDGPQTYNEQFF. V gene TRBV24-1 combines with J gene TRBJ2-1; no firm D call. From germline, CDR1 is KGHDR and CDR2 SFDVKD. CDR3 length: 15 residues. The V gene lost 3 bases and the J gene lost 2 bases, with 10 bases spanning the gap.

CDR3 loop: CASSRHAVAGGRETQYF. CDR3 nucleotide sequence: TGTGCCAGCAGCCGCCATGCGGTAGCGGGGGGGAGGGAGACCCAGTACTTC. The chain combines TRBV11-2 with TRBJ2-5, with TRBD2 matching 11 bases. The germline gives CDR1 SGHAT, CDR2 FQNNGV. The CDR3 runs 17 residues. The junction had 13 bases not matched to a gene; V was cut back by 5 bases and J by 5 bases.

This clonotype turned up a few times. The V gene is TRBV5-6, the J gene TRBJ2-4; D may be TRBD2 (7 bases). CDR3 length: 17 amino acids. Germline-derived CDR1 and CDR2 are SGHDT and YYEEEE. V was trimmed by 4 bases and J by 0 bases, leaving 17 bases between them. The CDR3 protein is CASSPGGWNLAKNIQYF. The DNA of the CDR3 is TGTGCCAGCAGCCCGGGGGGCTGGAACCTAGCCAAAAACATTCAGTACTTC.

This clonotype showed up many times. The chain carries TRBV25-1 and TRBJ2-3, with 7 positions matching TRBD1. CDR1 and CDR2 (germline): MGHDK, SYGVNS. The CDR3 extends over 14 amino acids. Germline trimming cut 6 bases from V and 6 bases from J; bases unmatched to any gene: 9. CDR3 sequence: CASRTGASGDTQYF. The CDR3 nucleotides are TGTGCCAGCAGAACAGGGGCCTCCGGGGATACGCAGTATTTT.

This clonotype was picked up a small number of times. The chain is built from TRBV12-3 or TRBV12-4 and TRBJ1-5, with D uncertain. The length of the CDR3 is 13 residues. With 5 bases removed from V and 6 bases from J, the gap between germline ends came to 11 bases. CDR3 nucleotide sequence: TGTGCCAGCAGTAGGGAAGGAGGTCAGCCCCAGCATTTT. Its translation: CASSREGGQPQHF.

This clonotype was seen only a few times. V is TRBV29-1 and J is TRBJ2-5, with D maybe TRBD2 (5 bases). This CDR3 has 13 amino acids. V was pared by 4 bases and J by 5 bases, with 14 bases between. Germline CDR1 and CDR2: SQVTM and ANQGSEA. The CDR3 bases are TGCAGCGTTGGAAGCGGCCGGCTCGAGACCCAGTACTTC. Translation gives CSVGSGRLETQYF.

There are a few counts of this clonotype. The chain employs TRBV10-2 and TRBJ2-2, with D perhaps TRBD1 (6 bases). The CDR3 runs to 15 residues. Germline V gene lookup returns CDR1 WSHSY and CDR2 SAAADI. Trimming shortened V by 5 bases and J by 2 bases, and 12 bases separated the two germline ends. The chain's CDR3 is CASSSYGTNTGELFF. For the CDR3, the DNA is TGCGCCAGCAGTTCCTACGGGACAAACACCGGGGAGCTGTTTTTT.

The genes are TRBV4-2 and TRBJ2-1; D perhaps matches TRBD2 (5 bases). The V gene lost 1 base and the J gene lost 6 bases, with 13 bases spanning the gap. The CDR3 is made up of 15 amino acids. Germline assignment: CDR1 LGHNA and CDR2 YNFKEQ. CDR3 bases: TGTGCCAGCAGCCAAGGCTGGCGGGCCGGCAATGAGCAGTTCTTC. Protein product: CASSQGWRAGNEQFF.

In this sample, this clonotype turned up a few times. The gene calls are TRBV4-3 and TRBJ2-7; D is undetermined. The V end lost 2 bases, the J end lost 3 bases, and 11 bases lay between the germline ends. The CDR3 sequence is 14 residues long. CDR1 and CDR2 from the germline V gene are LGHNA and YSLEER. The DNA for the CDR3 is TGCGCCAGCAGCCAAAACCGGGCGGACTACGAGCAGTACTTC. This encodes CASSQNRADYEQYF.

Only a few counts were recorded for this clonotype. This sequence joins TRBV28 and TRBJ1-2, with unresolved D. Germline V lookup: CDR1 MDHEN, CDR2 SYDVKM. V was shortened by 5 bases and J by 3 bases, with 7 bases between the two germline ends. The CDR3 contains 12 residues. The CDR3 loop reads CASSQTDYGYTF. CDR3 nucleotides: TGTGCCAGCAGTCAGACGGACTATGGCTACACCTTC.

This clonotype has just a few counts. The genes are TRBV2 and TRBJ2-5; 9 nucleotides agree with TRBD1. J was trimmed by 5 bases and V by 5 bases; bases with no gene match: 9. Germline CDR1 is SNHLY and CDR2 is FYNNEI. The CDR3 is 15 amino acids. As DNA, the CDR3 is TGTGCCAGCAGTAGAACAGGGGGCAAGTGGGAGACCCAGTACTTC. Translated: CASSRTGGKWETQYF. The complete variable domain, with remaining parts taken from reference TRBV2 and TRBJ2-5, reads EPEVTQTPSHQVTQMGQEVILRCVPISNHLYFYWYRQILGQKVEFLVSFYNNEISEKSEIFDDQFSVERPDGSNFTLKIRSTKLEDSAMYFCASSRTGGKWETQYFGPGTRLLVL.

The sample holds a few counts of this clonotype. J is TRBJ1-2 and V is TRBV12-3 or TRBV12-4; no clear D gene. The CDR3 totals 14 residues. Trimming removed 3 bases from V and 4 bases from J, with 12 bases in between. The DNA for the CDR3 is TGTGCCAGCAGTTTTCAGCGAGGGTCCTATGGCTACACCTTC. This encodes CASSFQRGSYGYTF.

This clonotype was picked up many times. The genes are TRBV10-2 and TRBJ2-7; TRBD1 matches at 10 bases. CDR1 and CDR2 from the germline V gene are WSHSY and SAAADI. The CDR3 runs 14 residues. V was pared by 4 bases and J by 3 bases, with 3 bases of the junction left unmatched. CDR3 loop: CASSAGTGVYEQYF. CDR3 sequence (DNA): TGCGCCAGCAGTGCCGGGACAGGGGTCTACGAGCAGTACTTC.

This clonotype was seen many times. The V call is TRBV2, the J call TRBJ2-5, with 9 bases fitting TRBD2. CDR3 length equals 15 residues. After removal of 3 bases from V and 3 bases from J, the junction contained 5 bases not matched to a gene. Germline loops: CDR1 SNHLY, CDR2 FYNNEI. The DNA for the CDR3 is TGTGCCAGCAGTGATTTAGCGGGGGTAAAAGAGACCCAGTACTTC. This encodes CASSDLAGVKETQYF.

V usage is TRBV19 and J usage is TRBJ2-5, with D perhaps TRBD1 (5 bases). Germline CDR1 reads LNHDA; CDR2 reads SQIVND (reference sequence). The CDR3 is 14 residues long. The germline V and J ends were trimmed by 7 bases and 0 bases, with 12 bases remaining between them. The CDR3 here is CASMGPGHQETQYF. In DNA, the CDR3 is TGTGCCAGTATGGGGCCAGGGCACCAAGAGACCCAGTACTTC.

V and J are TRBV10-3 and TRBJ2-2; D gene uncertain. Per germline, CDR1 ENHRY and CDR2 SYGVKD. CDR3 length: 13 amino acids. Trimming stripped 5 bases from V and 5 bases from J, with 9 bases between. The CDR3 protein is CAISPDGTGELFF. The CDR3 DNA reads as TGTGCCATCAGTCCCGACGGGACCGGGGAGCTGTTTTTT.